These 9 T cell receptor beta chains originate from one sample sequenced in a study of OX40 agonist ivuxolimab in advanced cancers. The assay was immunoSEQ multiplex PCR, and TCRdb's table has in-frame clones only and misses some. Here the sample spans about 63,000 clones, 91% being singletons. This specimen consisted of CD4+ or CD8+ T cells sorted from blood, obtained in a trial of the OX40 agonist ivuxolimab. The receptor source for this set is an adult with an advanced solid tumor such as melanoma, head and neck, liver or kidney cancer.

CDR3 region: CASSLDLVDLDEQYV. In DNA form, the CDR3 reads TGTGCCAGCAGCTTAGATCTTGTGGACCTCGATGAGCAGTACGTC. This chain connects TRBV11-2 to TRBJ2-7; D call uncertain. The CDR3 has 15 amino acids. Germline lookup yields CDR1 SGHAT and CDR2 FQNNGV. The ends were cut back, 0 bases at V and 7 bases at J, with 16 bases in the middle.

The chain couples TRBV4-1 to TRBJ1-3; no definite D call. V gave up 9 bases and J gave up 0 bases, with 3 bases separating them. The CDR3 covers 11 residues. Germline CDR1 reads MGHRA; CDR2 reads YSYEKL. For the CDR3, the DNA is TGCGCCAGTTTCTCTGGAAACACCATATATTTT. Amino acid sequence: CASFSGNTIYF.

This chain uses TRBV15 with TRBJ1-1; TRBD1 matches at 11 bases. The CDR3 loop spans 14 amino acids. J was trimmed by 4 bases and V by 4 bases; bases with no gene match: 2. Germline CDR1 and CDR2: LNHNV and YYDKDF (reference sequence). DNA for the CDR3: TGTGCCACCAGCATCGGGACAGGGGGCACTGAAGCTTTCTTT. Translation gives CATSIGTGGTEAFF.

This chain connects TRBV13 to TRBJ2-7, with 9 bases fitting TRBD1. Germline lookup yields CDR1 PRHDT and CDR2 FYEKMQ (reference sequence). The CDR3 spans 15 residues. Trimming removed 2 bases from V and 6 bases from J; junction bases left unmatched: 8. CDR3 sequence reads: CASSLSQGAYGEQYF. The CDR3 DNA sequence: TGTGCCAGCAGCTTATCACAGGGGGCCTATGGCGAGCAGTACTTC.

The rearrangement uses TRBV27 and TRBJ2-7; the match to TRBD1 covers 10 bases. V lost 2 bases to trimming and J lost 10 bases; unmatched junction nucleotides: 11. This CDR3 has 15 amino acids. Per germline, CDR1 MNHEY and CDR2 SMNVEV (reference sequence). The CDR3 region is CASSLVFGTGVLQYF. The CDR3 region has the DNA TGTGCCAGCAGTTTAGTCTTCGGGACAGGGGTCCTCCAGTACTTC.

This clone turned up a few times. The V and J genes are TRBV27 and TRBJ1-6; the D is unclear. The CDR3 sequence is 15 residues long. V lost 5 bases and J 6 bases, leaving 14 bases between the germline ends. The germline V gene encodes CDR1 MNHEY and CDR2 SMNVEV (reference sequence). The CDR3 protein is CASSPATTTNSPLHF. As DNA, the CDR3 is TGTGCCAGCAGTCCAGCGACAACAACTAATTCACCCCTCCACTTT.

Only one count was recorded for this clone. The CDR3 region has the DNA TGTGCCAGCAGCTTAGGGACAAACGGGTTGGGAGATACGCAGTATTTT. This codes for CASSLGTNGLGDTQYF. The rearrangement links TRBV11-2 to TRBJ2-3; D is perhaps TRBD1 (5 bases). The CDR3 totals 16 residues. From germline, CDR1 is SGHAT and CDR2 FQNNGV. Trimming stripped 1 base from V and 5 bases from J, with 16 bases between.

The V call is TRBV7-9, the J call TRBJ2-3; D is possibly TRBD1 (6 bases). The ends were cut back, 4 bases at V and 7 bases at J, with 12 bases in the middle. The germline CDR1 and CDR2 sequences are SEHNR and FQNEAQ (reference sequence). The CDR3 totals 13 residues. The CDR3 region has the DNA TGTGCCAGCAGCTCACCGGGACAAAATACGCAGTATTTT. This sequence encodes CASSSPGQNTQYF.

V and J are TRBV27 and TRBJ2-2, with D possibly matching TRBD1 (6 bases). CDR1 is MNHEY, CDR2 SMNVEV, per germline (reference sequence). The ends were cut back, 3 bases at V and 0 bases at J, with 14 bases in the middle. The CDR3 extends over 17 amino acids. CDR3 amino acids: CASSFSSGHSNTGELFF. CDR3 in DNA: TGTGCCAGCAGTTTCTCCTCGGGACACTCGAACACCGGGGAGCTGTTTTTT.